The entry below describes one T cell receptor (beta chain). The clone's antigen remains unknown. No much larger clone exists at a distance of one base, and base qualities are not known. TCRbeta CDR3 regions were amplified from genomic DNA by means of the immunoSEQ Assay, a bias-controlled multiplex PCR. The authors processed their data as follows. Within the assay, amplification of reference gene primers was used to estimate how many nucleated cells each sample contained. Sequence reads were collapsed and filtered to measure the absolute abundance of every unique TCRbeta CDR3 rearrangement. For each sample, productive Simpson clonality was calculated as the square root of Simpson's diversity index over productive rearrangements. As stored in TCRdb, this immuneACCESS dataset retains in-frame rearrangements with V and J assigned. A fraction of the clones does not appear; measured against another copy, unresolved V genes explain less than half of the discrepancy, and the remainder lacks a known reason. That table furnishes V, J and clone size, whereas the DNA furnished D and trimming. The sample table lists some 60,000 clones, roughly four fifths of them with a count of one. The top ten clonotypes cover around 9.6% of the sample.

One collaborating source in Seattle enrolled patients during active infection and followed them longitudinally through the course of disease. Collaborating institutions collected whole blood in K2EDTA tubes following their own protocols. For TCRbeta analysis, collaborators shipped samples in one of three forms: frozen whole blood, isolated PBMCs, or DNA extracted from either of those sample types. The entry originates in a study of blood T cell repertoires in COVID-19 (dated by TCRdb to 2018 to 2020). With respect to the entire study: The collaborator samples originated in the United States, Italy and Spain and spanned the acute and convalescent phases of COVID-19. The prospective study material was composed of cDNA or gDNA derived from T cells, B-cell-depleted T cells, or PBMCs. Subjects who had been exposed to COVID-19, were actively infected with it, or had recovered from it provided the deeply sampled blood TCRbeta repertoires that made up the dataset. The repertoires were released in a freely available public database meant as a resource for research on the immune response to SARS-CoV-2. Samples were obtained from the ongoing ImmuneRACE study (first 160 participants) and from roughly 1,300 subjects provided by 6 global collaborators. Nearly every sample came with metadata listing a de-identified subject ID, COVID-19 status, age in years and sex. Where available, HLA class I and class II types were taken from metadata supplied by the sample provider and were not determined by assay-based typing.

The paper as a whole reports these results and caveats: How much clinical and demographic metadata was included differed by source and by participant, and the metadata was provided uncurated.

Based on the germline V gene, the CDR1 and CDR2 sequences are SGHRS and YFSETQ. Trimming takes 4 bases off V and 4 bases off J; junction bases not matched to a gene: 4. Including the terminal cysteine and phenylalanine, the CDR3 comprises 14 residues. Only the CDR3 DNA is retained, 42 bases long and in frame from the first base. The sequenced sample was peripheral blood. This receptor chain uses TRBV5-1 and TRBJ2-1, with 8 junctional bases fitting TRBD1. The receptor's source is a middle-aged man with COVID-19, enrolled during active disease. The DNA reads TGCGCCAGCAGCGCGGGACAGGTTTACAATGAGCAGTTCTTC. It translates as CASSAGQVYNEQFF.